These T cell receptor beta chains were read from a single sample in a study of cytomegalovirus exposure and HLA in healthy donors. The protocol was immunoSEQ multiplex PCR, while the TCRdb copy is restricted to in-frame clones and leaves out a portion. The data hold around 210,000 clones, with around 85% observed a single time. The sequencing sample was made of PBMCs. All receptors come from a man aged 45-60 years in good health and CMV-seronegative. Each CDR3 is given without its conserved first and last residue. A D gene is named only where the DNA matches it firmly.

TRBV14	TRBJ2-1	.	ASSQDYTLEQF
TRBV25-1	TRBJ2-5	TRBD2	ASSEYSGLVQETQY
TRBV28	TRBJ1-3	.	ASSPGSSGNTIY
TRBV5-1	TRBJ2-5	TRBD2	ASSLIIAGVGETQY
TRBV27	TRBJ1-2	TRBD1	ASSLSTGSGYT
TRBV14	TRBJ1-1	.	ASSRPGMNTEAF
TRBV27	TRBJ2-2	.	ASRGSPLSYRRETGELF
TRBV6-5	TRBJ2-7	TRBD1	ASRLSGTGVSEQY
TRBV30	TRBJ1-3	.	AWSVLGGTGNTIY
TRBV4-2	TRBJ1-5	.	ASSRNNRDNQPQH
TRBV5-1	TRBJ1-1	.	ASRGQANEAF
TRBV28	TRBJ1-6	.	ASSTTGRGGNSPLH
TRBV18	TRBJ1-2	TRBD1	ASSPPQGAAGYT
TRBV6-5	TRBJ2-7	.	ASSRLDSEQY
TRBV6-5	TRBJ2-2	.	ASTLRGTGELF
TRBV7-2	TRBJ1-2	.	ASSLQGGYGYT
TRBV29-1	TRBJ2-7	TRBD1	SVEDRGQGYEQY
TRBV2	TRBJ2-2	.	ASSDPLTGELF
TRBV4-1	TRBJ1-1	TRBD1	ASSQDPSPGGANTEAF
TRBV5-4	TRBJ2-3	TRBD1	ASSLLGQGTDTQY
TRBV6-5	TRBJ2-2	.	ASSSNFGGTGELF
TRBV5-1	TRBJ2-3	TRBD2	ASSLAGGSTDTQY
TRBV7-2	TRBJ2-7	.	ASRPREGLAGEQY
TRBV6-5	.	.	ASSATPGRDEQY
TRBV27	TRBJ1-1	TRBD1	ASSPGTGQGNTEAF
TRBV19	TRBJ1-5	TRBD1	ASSGSGQGAQPQH
TRBV5-4	TRBJ1-1	.	ASSLGQDEAF
TRBV10-3	TRBJ2-7	.	AISPSAGSYEQY
TRBV9	TRBJ2-1	.	ASSSSDIAPNEQF
TRBV27	TRBJ1-1	.	ASRSSVNTEAF
TRBV30	TRBJ2-7	TRBD2	AWRPSGAGGLHEQY
TRBV13	TRBJ2-1	.	ASSFRSLSREQF
TRBV2	TRBJ2-7	.	ASRRGGLADSYEQY
TRBV13	TRBJ2-7	TRBD2	ASSSWTSGNVTGYEQY
TRBV5-1	TRBJ1-6	.	ASRVSIDSPLH
TRBV7-2	TRBJ2-5	.	ASSLGQGLWPVEQY
TRBV27	TRBJ1-2	TRBD1	ASSFKGAGYGYT
TRBV9	TRBJ2-7	.	ASSVGGRNYEQY
TRBV6-5	TRBJ2-3	.	ASSSIRVTVSAEY
TRBV5-1	TRBJ2-7	TRBD1	ASSLGQGALISYEQY
TRBV27	TRBJ2-7	TRBD2	ASSLKAGVPYEQY
TRBV7-3	.	TRBD2	ASSSKGLAGAYEQY
TRBV5-4	TRBJ2-7	TRBD2	ASSWTSGSNEQY
TRBV30	TRBJ1-1	TRBD1	AWSPGQGDTEAF